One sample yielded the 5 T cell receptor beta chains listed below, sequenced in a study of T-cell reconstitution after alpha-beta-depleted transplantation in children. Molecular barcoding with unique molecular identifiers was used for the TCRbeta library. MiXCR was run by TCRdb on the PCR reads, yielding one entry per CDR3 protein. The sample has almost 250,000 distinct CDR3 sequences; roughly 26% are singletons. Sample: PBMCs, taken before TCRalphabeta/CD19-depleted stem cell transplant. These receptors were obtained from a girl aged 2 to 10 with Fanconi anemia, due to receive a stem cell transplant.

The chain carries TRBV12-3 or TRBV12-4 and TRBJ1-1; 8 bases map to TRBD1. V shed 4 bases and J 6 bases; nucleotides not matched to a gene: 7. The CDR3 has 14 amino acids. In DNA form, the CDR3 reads TGTGCCAGCAGTTCCTATGGACAGGGCTCTGAAGCTTTCTTT. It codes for CASSSYGQGSEAFF.

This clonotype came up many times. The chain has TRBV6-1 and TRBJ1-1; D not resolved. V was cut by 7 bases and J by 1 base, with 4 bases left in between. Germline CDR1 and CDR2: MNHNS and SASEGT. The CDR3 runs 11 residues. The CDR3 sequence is CASTGNTEAFF. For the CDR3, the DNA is TGTGCCAGCACAGGGAACACTGAAGCTTTCTTT.

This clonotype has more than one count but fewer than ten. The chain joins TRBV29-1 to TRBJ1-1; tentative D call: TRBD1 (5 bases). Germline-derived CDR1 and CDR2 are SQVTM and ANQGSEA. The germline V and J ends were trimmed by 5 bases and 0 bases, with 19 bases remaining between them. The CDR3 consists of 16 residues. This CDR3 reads CSVPFSGRPMNTEAFF. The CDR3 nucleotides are TGCAGCGTTCCTTTCTCAGGGAGACCCATGAACACTGAAGCTTTCTTT.

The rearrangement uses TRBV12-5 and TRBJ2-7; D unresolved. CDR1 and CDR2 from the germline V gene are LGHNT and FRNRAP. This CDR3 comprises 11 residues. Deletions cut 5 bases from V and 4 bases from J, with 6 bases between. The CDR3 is CASGLGYEQYF. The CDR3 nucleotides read TGTGCTAGTGGTCTCGGATACGAGCAGTACTTC.

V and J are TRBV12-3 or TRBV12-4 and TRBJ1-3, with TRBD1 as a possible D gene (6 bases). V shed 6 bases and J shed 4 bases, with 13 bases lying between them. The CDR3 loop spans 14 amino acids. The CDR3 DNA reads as TGTGCCAGCAGCACGACAGGAGGGGGAAACACCATATATTTT. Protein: CASSTTGGGNTIYF.